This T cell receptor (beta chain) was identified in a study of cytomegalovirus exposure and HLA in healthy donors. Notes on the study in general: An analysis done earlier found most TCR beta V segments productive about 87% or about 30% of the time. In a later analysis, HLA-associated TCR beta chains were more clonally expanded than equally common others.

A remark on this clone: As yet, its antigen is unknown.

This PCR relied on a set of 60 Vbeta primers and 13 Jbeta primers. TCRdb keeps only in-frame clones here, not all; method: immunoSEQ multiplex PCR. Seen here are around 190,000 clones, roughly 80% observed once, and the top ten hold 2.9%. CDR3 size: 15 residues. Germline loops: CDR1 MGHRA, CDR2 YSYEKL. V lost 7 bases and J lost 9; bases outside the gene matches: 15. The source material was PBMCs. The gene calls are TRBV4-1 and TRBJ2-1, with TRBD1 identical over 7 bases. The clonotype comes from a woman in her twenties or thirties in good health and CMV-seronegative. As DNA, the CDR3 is TGCGCCAGCAATTATCCGGGACAGCCTTTCTCTGAGCAGTTCTTC. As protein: CASNYPGQPFSEQFF.